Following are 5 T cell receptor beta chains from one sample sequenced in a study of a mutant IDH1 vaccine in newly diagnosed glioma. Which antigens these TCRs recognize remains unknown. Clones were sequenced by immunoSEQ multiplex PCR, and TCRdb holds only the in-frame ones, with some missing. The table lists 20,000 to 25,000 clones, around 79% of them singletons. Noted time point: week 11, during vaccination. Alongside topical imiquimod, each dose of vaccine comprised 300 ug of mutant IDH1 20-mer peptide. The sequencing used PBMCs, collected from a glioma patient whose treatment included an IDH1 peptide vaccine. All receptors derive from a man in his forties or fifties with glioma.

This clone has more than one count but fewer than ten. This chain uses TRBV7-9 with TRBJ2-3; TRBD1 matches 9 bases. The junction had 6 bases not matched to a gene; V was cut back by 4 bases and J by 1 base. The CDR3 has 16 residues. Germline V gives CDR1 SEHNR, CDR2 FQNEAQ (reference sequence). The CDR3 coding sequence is TGTGCCAGCAGCTCGACCGGGACAGGGCGCACAGATACGCAGTATTTT. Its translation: CASSSTGTGRTDTQYF.

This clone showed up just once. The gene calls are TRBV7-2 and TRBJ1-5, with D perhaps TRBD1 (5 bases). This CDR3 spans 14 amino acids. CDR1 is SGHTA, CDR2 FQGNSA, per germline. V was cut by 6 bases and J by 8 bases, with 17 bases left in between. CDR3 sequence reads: CASSSQGVKEPQHF. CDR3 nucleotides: TGTGCCAGCAGTAGCCAGGGAGTGAAGGAGCCCCAGCATTTT. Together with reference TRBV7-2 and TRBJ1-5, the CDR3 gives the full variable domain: GAGVSQSPSNKVTEKGKDVELRCDPISGHTALYWYRQSLGQGLEFLIYFQGNSAPDKSGLPSDRFSAERTGGSVSTLTIQRTQQEDSAVYLCASSSQGVKEPQHFGDGTRLSIL.

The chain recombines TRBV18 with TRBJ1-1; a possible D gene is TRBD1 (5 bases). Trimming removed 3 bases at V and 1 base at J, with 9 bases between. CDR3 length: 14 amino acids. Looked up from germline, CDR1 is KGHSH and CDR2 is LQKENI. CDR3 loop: CASSPSGGNTEAFF. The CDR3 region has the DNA TGTGCCAGCTCACCTTCCGGGGGGAACACTGAAGCTTTCTTT.

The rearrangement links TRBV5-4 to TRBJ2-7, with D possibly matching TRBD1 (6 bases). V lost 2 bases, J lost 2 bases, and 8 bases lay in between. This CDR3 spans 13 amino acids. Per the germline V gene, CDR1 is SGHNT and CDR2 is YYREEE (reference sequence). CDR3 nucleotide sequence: TGTGCCAGCAGCTTTGCAGGGGCCTACGAGCAGTACTTC. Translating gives CASSFAGAYEQYF.

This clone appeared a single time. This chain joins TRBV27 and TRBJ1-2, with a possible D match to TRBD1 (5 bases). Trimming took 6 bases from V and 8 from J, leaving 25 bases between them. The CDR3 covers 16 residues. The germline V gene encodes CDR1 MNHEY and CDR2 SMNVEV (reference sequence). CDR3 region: CASSINARGHPGGYTF. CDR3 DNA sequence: TGTGCCAGCAGCATAAATGCACGGGGCCACCCTGGAGGCTACACCTTC.